This is a list of T cell receptor beta chains from one sample in a study of T cell responses to AZD1222 COVID-19 vaccine. Here immunoSEQ multiplex PCR was the method, and the copy in TCRdb shows in-frame clones only, minus some. The sample lists about 120,000 clones, around nine tenths occurring once. The sample here was peripheral blood, taken on day 0 of AZD1222 vaccination. The receptors stem from an adult in good health. The CDR3 runs from the conserved cysteine through the conserved F or W. The D gene is left open where the match is weak. Clone size is not always given. Where it is, it says once, few, many or a class for expanded clones.

d_gene | j_gene | abundance | v_gene | CDR3aa | CDR3nt
. | TRBJ2-1 | . | TRBV3-1/TRBV3-2 | CASSQGYEQFF | TGTGCCAGCAGCCAAGGGTATGAGCAGTTCTTC
. | TRBJ1-5 | . | TRBV6-2/TRBV6-3 | CASSYEPGGKPQHF | TGTGCCAGCAGTTACGAACCGGGGGGCAAGCCCCAGCATTTT
. | TRBJ1-1 | . | TRBV7-6 | CASSLAENTEAFF | TGTGCCAGCAGCTTGGCTGAGAACACTGAAGCTTTCTTT
. | TRBJ2-5 | . | TRBV27 | CASSTGKTQYF | TGTGCCAGCAGCACCGGAAAGACCCAGTACTTC
TRBD1 | TRBJ1-2 | . | TRBV6-5 | CASSYSGEGARGYTF | TGTGCCAGCAGTTACTCGGGGGAGGGGGCGAGAGGCTACACCTTC
. | TRBJ2-7 | . | TRBV6-5 | CASSRQRSSYEQYF | TGTGCCAGCAGTCGACAGAGGAGCTCCTACGAGCAGTACTTC
. | TRBJ1-6 | . | TRBV19 | CASSSAGKNSPLHF | TGTGCCAGTAGTTCCGCAGGGAAAAATTCACCCCTCCACTTT
. | TRBJ2-5 | . | TRBV24-1 | CATSDASLQETQYF | TGTGCCACCAGTGATGCTAGCCTCCAAGAGACCCAGTACTTC
. | TRBJ2-2 | . | TRBV4-2 | CASSQDRVGELFF | TGTGCCAGCAGCCAAGATCGGGTCGGGGAGCTGTTTTTT
. | TRBJ1-1 | . | TRBV19 | CASSLGAGSTEAFF | TGTGCCAGTAGCCTGGGGGCAGGATCCACTGAAGCTTTCTTT
. | TRBJ2-1 | . | TRBV19 | CASSDYNEQFF | TGTGCCAGTTCAGATTACAATGAGCAGTTCTTC
TRBD1 | TRBJ1-2 | . | TRBV7-9 | CASSVEQGASGYTF | TGTGCCAGCAGCGTAGAGCAGGGGGCGAGCGGCTACACCTTC
. | TRBJ1-1 | . | TRBV6-5 | CASGQLGATEAFF | TGTGCCAGCGGGCAGCTCGGTGCTACTGAAGCTTTCTTT
TRBD2 | TRBJ2-7 | . | TRBV10-1 | CASSESGSGPYEQYF | TGCGCCAGCAGTGAGTCGGGTAGCGGGCCGTACGAGCAGTACTTC
TRBD2 | TRBJ2-3 | . | TRBV5-1 | CASSLDASGRTGDTQYF | TGCGCCAGCAGCTTGGATGCTAGCGGGAGGACCGGCGATACGCAGTATTTT
. | TRBJ2-7 | . | TRBV30 | CAWSVPQGTDEQYF | TGTGCCTGGAGTGTACCACAGGGCACGGACGAGCAGTACTTC
TRBD1 | TRBJ2-5 | . | TRBV4-1 | CASSPSGGTGGQETQYF | TGCGCCAGCAGCCCCTCGGGTGGGACAGGGGGACAAGAGACCCAGTACTTC
TRBD1 | TRBJ2-2 | . | TRBV9 | CASRGTGLNTGELFF | TGTGCCAGCAGGGGGACAGGCCTCAACACCGGGGAGCTGTTTTTT
. | TRBJ1-3 | . | TRBV10-2 | CASSLWTALSGNTIYF | TGCGCCAGCAGTCTTTGGACAGCGCTCTCTGGAAACACCATATATTTT
TRBD2 | TRBJ2-2 | . | TRBV11-2 | CASSSRTSGMNTGELFF | TGTGCCAGCAGCTCGAGGACTAGCGGGATGAACACCGGGGAGCTGTTTTTT
TRBD1 | TRBJ1-1 | once | TRBV29-1 | CSVKGTGRGIF | TGCAGCGTTAAAGGGACAGGTCGGGGGATCTTT
. | TRBJ2-1 | . | TRBV7-3 | CASSLGILGNEQFF | TGTGCCAGCAGCTTAGGGATTTTGGGGAATGAGCAGTTCTTC
. | TRBJ1-3 | . | TRBV2 | CASKGTVSGNTIYF | TGTGCCAGCAAGGGGACCGTCTCTGGAAACACCATATATTTT
. | TRBJ1-5 | . | TRBV30 | CAWSGVRSQDGQPQHF | TGTGCCTGGAGCGGGGTCAGGTCCCAGGACGGTCAGCCCCAGCATTTT
. | TRBJ1-4 | once | TRBV2 | CASITDLREKLFF | TGTGCCAGCATAACTGACCTGAGAGAAAAACTGTTTTTT